This T cell receptor beta chain was documented in a study of blood T cells in healthy people across ages. Looking at the study overall: About one barcoded TCR beta cDNA was captured per two T cells.

CDR1 is DFQATT, CDR2 SNEGSKA, per germline (reference sequence). V was trimmed by 0 bases and J by 7 bases, leaving 19 bases between them. The CDR3 totals 15 residues. The second PCR ran about 6 to 12 cycles with a sample-barcoded 5' primer and J-beta primers. TCRdb re-analysed the 5' RACE reads in MiXCR, keeping a single row per CDR3 protein. The sample has roughly 800,000 distinct CDR3 sequences; roughly 64% are singletons. In this sample, this clonotype turned up many times. The sequenced sample consisted of blood. This chain joins TRBV20-1 and TRBJ2-7; a weak D match, TRBD2 (5 bases). The sequence was obtained from a man younger than 40 in good health. The CDR3 is CSARDRGILLSEQYF. CDR3 DNA sequence: TGCAGTGCTAGAGACCGAGGGATTCTCCTTTCTGAGCAGTACTTC.